The 2 T cell receptor beta chains below were found in one sample sequenced in a study of T cells in Graves' hyperthyroidism and ophthalmopathy. Amplification of TCR beta CDR3 regions was performed using RNA transcripts as template. TCR CDR3 regions were first amplified by RT-PCR with HTBI primers. MiXCR, run by TCRdb on the multiplex PCR reads, gives a single entry per CDR3 protein. The sample shows around 420,000 distinct CDR3 sequences, less than 20% of them seen only once. Material: blood. All receptors derive from a young woman with Graves' hyperthyroidism.

This clonotype was found many times. This chain joins TRBV20-1 and TRBJ2-7, with 7 bases that match TRBD2. CDR1 is DFQATT and CDR2 is SNEGSKA in the germline V gene (reference sequence). V shed 5 bases, J shed 2 bases, and the junction held 6 bases outside the gene matches. The CDR3 is 13 amino acids. CDR3 nucleotides: TGCAGTGCTTCAGTCGGGGGGACCTACGAGCAGTACTTC. Residues: CSASVGGTYEQYF.

The chain couples TRBV20-1 to TRBJ1-2; no clear D gene. The CDR3 totals 12 residues. V was cut by 1 base and J by 5 bases, with 8 bases left in between. Germline-derived CDR1 and CDR2 are DFQATT and SNEGSKA (reference sequence). CDR3 DNA sequence: TGCAGTGCTAGAGTAATAGGATATGGCTACACCTTC. Translating gives CSARVIGYGYTF.